The T cell receptor (beta chain) under discussion was sequenced for a study of cytomegalovirus exposure and HLA in healthy donors. Regarding the study as a whole: Cytomegalovirus-associated status was assigned to fewer than 200 TCR beta chains. What a later analysis showed was that several of the most significant clusters appeared linked to common viral pathogens.

Amplification used 60 Vbeta primers and 13 Jbeta primers. Sequencing was performed with immunoSEQ multiplex PCR; in TCRdb, only in-frame clones are kept and a portion is missing. The sample yields over 110,000 clones, under 90% seen once. Turning to this clone: The antigen remains undetermined.

This CDR3 is built from 13 residues. With 6 bases clipped from V and 8 bases from J, the junction kept 12 bases outside the gene matches. The V gene's germline CDR1 is SQVTM and CDR2 ANQGSEA. This sequence originates from a male donor in good health and CMV-seronegative. Sample: PBMCs. This chain uses TRBV29-1 with TRBJ1-2; TRBD1 aligns across 7 bases. CDR3 nucleotides: TGCAGCGTCCGTGACAGGGCTTCTCGAGGCTACACCTTC. It translates to CSVRDRASRGYTF.